This T cell receptor beta chain was captured by sequencing in a study of T cells in Graves' hyperthyroidism and ophthalmopathy (dated by TCRdb to between 2017 and 2020). Study-level background: TCR V-J signatures able to tell the groups apart were searched for in a discovery cohort of 90 to 100 patients, of whom roughly 42 had Graves' ophthalmopathy and under 65 had stable Graves' hyperthyroidism. The study also compared thyroid tissue and blood T-cell repertoires from several Graves' hyperthyroidism patients. The roughly 100 discovery patients were randomly divided into training and test sets at a 7:3 ratio. Following sampling, methimazole starting at 30 mg daily was given to hyperthyroidism patients, and high-dose intravenous methylprednisolone was given to ophthalmopathy patients. The paper describes TCR Vbeta CDR3 sequencing of roughly 130 peripheral blood samples, made up of 43 ophthalmopathy patients, 70 to 80 hyperthyroidism patients and 17 progressor patients. Prospective prediction of ophthalmopathy was tested in an independent validation cohort of approximately 19 hyperthyroidism patients and 17 patients who later progressed to ophthalmopathy.

Broad study findings and their caveats: Sample size was not statistically predetermined, and blinding of investigators to group allocation was not performed. Most expanded thyroid clonotypes (frequency above 0.001) were also detected in blood, a finding suggesting that blood repertoires may reflect thyroid immune responses. A 13 V-J signature model separated ophthalmopathy from stable hyperthyroidism, with approximately 87% sensitivity and approximately 81% specificity in cross-validation and 80%/75% in testing. In validation, the model predicted progression to ophthalmopathy a median of roughly six months before onset, with approximately 71% sensitivity and roughly 79% specificity.

About this clonotype: Its antigen specificity is not known. Per-base quality was not reported, and no clone a single base away is much larger than it.

From a lookup of the germline V gene (reference sequence), CDR1 and CDR2 are SEHNR and FQNEAQ. Including the terminal cysteine and phenylalanine, the CDR3 comprises 16 residues. The entry retains the CDR3 DNA only, 48 bases that are in frame from base 1. The V end gives up 9 bases and the J end 7 bases, leaving 14 bases in the junction not matched to a gene. The TCR beta CDR3 regions were amplified from the RNA transcripts. The first round of RT-PCR for the TCR CDR3 was performed with the HTBI primer set and the Qiagen OneStep RT-PCR kit. Libraries were constructed in a second round of multiplex PCR, after which size selection and purification were performed. Sequencing of the libraries was done on an Illumina HiSeq2000 using paired-end 100 bp reads. On the authors' methods: SOAPnuke was used to process the raw data, throwing out any read that contained adapters or uncalled bases, had a mean Phred below 15, or lacked an exact constant-primer or identifier match. High-quality paired reads were merged using COPE v1.2.5, and each unique nucleotide sequence was defined as a clonotype. MiTCR v1.1 was used to align clonotypes to the IMGT TRBV, TRBD and TRBJ reference segments. Only V-J combinations with frequency above 0.0001, covering 99% to 99.2% of repertoires, were analysed. A TCS score was defined as the ratio of F50 (clonal expansion) to E x V (chaos), with BLOSUM62-based TCRdist applied between CDR3 peptides within each V-J. Welch's t-statistics and random forest reduced around 520 V-J features to about 13, which were used in a naive Bayes classifier (R e1071). The similarity between thyroid and blood repertoires was quantified using the Morisita-Horn index. The public reads were reprocessed in TCRdb via fastp at Q25 and MiXCR, keeping in-frame beta chains. Every entry covers one CDR3 protein and lists the most common genes and DNA from its rows. TCRdb, rather than the study authors, made the V and J calls. The sample contains fewer than 650,000 distinct CDR3 sequences, 40% to 50% of them found a single time. Jointly, the top ten make up about 40% of the sample.

Exclusion was applied to patients with uncontrolled infections, other autoimmune diseases, pregnancy or lactation. Clinical symptoms, serum thyroxine and TRAb, thyroid ultrasound, and orbital computed tomography formed the basis for the diagnoses. Total RNA was extracted with Trizol reagent, and quality was checked on an Agilent 2100 Bioanalyzer. The origin of this receptor is an adult woman with Graves' disease, either hyperthyroidism or ophthalmopathy (not recorded which). Sequenced material: peripheral blood or thyroid tissue (not recorded which). Rearrangement joined TRBV7-9 to TRBJ2-7, and TRBD2 aligns with 14 junction nucleotides. The DNA reads as follows: TGTGCCAGTGGACCGGGACTAGCGGGGGCCTCTGGGGAGCAGTACTTC. Translated, this gives CASGPGLAGASGEQYF.